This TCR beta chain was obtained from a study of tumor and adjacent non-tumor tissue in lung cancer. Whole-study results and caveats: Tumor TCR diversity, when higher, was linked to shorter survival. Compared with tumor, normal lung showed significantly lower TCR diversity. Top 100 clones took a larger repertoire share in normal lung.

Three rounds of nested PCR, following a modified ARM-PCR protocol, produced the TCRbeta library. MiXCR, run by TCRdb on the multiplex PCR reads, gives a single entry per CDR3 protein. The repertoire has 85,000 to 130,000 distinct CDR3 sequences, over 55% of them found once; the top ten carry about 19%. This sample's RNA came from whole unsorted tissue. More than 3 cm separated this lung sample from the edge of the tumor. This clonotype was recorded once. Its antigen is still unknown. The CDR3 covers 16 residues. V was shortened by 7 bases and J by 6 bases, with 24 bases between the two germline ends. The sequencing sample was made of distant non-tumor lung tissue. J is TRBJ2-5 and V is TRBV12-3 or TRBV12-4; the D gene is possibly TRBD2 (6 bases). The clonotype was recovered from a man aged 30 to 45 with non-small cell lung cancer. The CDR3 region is CASTPFGISGEQTQYF. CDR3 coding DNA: TGTGCCAGCACCCCTTTCGGAATTAGCGGTGAACAGACCCAGTACTTC.